This T cell receptor beta chain was documented in a study of OX40 agonist ivuxolimab in advanced cancers. As for the study more broadly: Ivuxolimab, which targeted the costimulatory receptor OX40 (CD134), was an agonistic, fully human IgG2 monoclonal antibody. Intravenous ivuxolimab was administered to patients every 2 weeks at six dose levels: 0.01, 0.1, 0.3, 1.5, 3 and 10 mg/kg. Of the approximately 50 dose-escalation patients, hepatocellular carcinoma was present in around 20, melanoma in some 15, renal cell carcinoma in 9 and head and neck cancer in 9. A male proportion of roughly 85% and a mean age of roughly 58 years, ranging from roughly 23 to 85, were recorded for the dose-escalation cohort. Patients were allowed to have had prior anti-PD-1, anti-PD-L1 or anti-CTLA-4 therapy, and 40% to 45% of the dose-escalation patients had been treated with checkpoint inhibitors. Partial responses were achieved by three dose-escalation patients, of whom one had hepatocellular carcinoma and two had cutaneous melanoma. The point of sequencing TCRbeta in the periphery was to test whether ivuxolimab changed TCR sequence diversity and drove clonal T-cell expansion. The paper reports the monotherapy dose-escalation portion (N = 52 patients) of the phase I ivuxolimab trial.

To note about this clone: This clone's antigen is unknown. No base quality information exists; no much larger clone differs at one position.

Overall study results and their limits: Low levels of normalized T-cell clonal expansion were also shown by some nonresponding patients. After ivuxolimab, CD8+ T cells had more expanded clones than CD4+ T cells on average. In partial responders in the 0.1-3.0 mg/kg groups, normalized peripheral clonal expansion was found to be among the lowest, especially among CD8+ T cells. Which antigens the clonally expanded peripheral T cells were specific for was not determined. At doses from 0.1 to 3.0 mg/kg, clonal expansion was seen in both CD4+ and CD8+ blood T cells between baseline and week 6.

To sequence the TCRbeta CDR3 region, genomic DNA was isolated from the sorted cells. The immunoSEQ Assay was used for sequencing of TCRbeta CDR3 regions. Held by TCRdb, this immuneACCESS table contains in-frame sequences only and omits some clones. Under half of the omission traces to an unresolved V gene where checked; the cause of the rest is unknown. The sample includes 35,000 to 45,000 clones, with about 90% observed a single time. The ten biggest clones cover about 20% of the sample. Inclusive of the bounding cysteine and phenylalanine, the CDR3 is 16 residues long. Of the read, only the CDR3 DNA is kept; its 48 bases are in frame from base 1. In the germline V gene, CDR1 corresponds to SGDLS and CDR2 to YYNGEE. The V end gives up 4 bases and the J end 3 bases, leaving 10 bases in the junction not matched to a gene. The trial excluded patients who had a history of autoimmune disease or who were on systemic immunosuppression. Peripheral blood for TCR sequencing was collected from all dose cohorts at baseline, on cycle 4 day 1, and on cycle 7 day 1. Samples came from an open-label, multicenter, first-in-human phase I dose-escalation trial of ivuxolimab. The trial enrolled adults with locally advanced or metastatic head and neck squamous cell, hepatocellular, melanoma or renal cell carcinoma. Before TCR sequencing, CD4+ and CD8+ T cells were separately sorted from peripheral blood.

The source is an adult with an advanced solid tumor such as melanoma, head and neck, liver or kidney cancer. The material was CD4+ or CD8+ T cells sorted from blood, obtained in a trial of the OX40 agonist ivuxolimab. Here the chain combines TRBV9 and TRBJ2-1, and 7 junction bases match TRBD1. The DNA reads as follows: TGTGCCAGCAGCCCCTATTTCGGGGACAGCTACAATGAGCAGTTCTTC. Protein translation: CASSPYFGDSYNEQFF.